The clone carrying this TCR beta chain was recorded at least ten times. Semi-nested PCR with Nested Universal Primer A followed constant-region reverse priming of full-length variable regions. Using its own MiXCR run on the 5' RACE reads, TCRdb lists one record per CDR3 protein. The profile shows nearly 55,000 distinct CDR3 sequences, about 15% of them singletons. Naive CD4+ T cells were purified with Tregs depleted by CD25. V was trimmed by 0 bases and J by 6 bases, leaving 13 bases between them. CDR1 is DFQATT, CDR2 SNEGSKA, per germline (reference sequence). The CDR3 loop spans 14 amino acids. The material sequenced was naive CD4+ T cells sorted from blood. Subset noted: naive CD4+ T cells, CD4+CD45RA+CD25-. This rearrangement joins TRBV20-1 to TRBJ2-3; D call uncertain. The TCR originated in a female donor with breast cancer. CDR3 DNA sequence: TGCAGTGCTAGAGATTGGGTAGGGCGGGATACGCAGTATTTT. This encodes CSARDWVGRDTQYF.